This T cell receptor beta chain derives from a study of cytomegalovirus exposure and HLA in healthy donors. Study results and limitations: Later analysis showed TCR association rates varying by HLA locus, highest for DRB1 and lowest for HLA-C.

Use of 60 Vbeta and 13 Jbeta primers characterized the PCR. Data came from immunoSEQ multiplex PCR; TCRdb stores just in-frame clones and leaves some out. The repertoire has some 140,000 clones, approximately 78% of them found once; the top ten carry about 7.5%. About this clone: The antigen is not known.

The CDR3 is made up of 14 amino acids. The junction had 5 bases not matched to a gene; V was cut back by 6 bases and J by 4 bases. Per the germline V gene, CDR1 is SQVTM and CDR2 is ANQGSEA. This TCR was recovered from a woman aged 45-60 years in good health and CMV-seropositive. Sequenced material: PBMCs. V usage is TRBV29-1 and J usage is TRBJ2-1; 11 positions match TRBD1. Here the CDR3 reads CSVARDRGYNEQFF. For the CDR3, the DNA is TGCAGCGTCGCCCGGGACAGGGGGTACAATGAGCAGTTCTTC.